This entry concerns a single TCR beta chain. The CDR3 consists of 14 residues. The V gene lost 1 base and the J gene lost 3 bases, with 10 bases spanning the gap. Germline V gene sequence: CDR1 SGHAT, CDR2 FQDESV (reference sequence). This sample was taken from a study of blood T cell repertoires in COVID-19. Authors' analysis steps: The assay estimated nucleated cells by amplifying reference gene primers. TCRdb's copy holds only in-frame clones and misses some; the assay was immunoSEQ multiplex PCR. V and J calls and clone size come straight from that table; D and trimming were deduced from the DNA. The data show a few hundred thousand clones, about four fifths seen once.

The specimen sequenced was peripheral blood. The clonotype was recovered from a man older than 75 with acute or convalescent COVID-19. The genes are TRBV11-1 and TRBJ2-7, with D perhaps matching TRBD2 (5 bases). Here the CDR3 reads CASSLGGRDYEQYF. The CDR3 nucleotides read TGTGCCAGCAGCTTAGGTGGCCGGGACTACGAGCAGTACTTC.